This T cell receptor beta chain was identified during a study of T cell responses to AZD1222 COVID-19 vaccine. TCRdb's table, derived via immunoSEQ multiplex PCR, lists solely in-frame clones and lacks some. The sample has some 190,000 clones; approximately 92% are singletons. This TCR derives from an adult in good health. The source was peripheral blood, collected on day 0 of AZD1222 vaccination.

The CDR3 DNA is TGTGCCAGCAACCGGGACAACTACGAGCAGTACTTC. The encoded protein is CASNRDNYEQYF. This chain joins TRBV12-3 or TRBV12-4 and TRBJ2-7; tentatively, D is TRBD1 (6 bases). Trimming cost V 7 bases and J 3 bases, with 10 bases left between them. This CDR3 has 12 amino acids.